Below are 27 T cell receptor beta chains sequenced from a single sample in a study of blood T cell repertoires in COVID-19. Sequencing used immunoSEQ multiplex PCR; TCRdb keeps in-frame clones, though not all of them. In the table there are over 200,000 clones, more than 85% of which are singletons. Material: peripheral blood. The receptors were gathered from a man aged 35 to 55 with active or convalescent COVID-19.

The chain employs TRBV2 and TRBJ2-3; TRBD1 aligns across 9 bases. The CDR3 consists of 12 residues. Germline loops: CDR1 SNHLY, CDR2 FYNNEI. Germline trimming cut 10 bases from V and 5 bases from J; bases unmatched to any gene: 4. The CDR3 bases are TGTGCCACCAGGGACAGGGAAGATACGCAGTATTTT. It translates to CATRDREDTQYF.

The chain links TRBV19 to TRBJ1-5, with 8 bases that match TRBD1. The CDR3 totals 15 residues. Trimming removed 6 bases from V and 3 bases from J; junction bases left unmatched: 7. From germline, CDR1 is LNHDA and CDR2 SQIVND (reference sequence). DNA of the CDR3: TGTGCCAGTAGCTTCACGGACAGGGTCAATCAGCCCCAGCATTTT. Amino acid sequence: CASSFTDRVNQPQHF.

CDR3 in DNA: TGTGCCAGCAGCTTAGATCCCGGACAGGCTCGTAATTCACCCCTCCACTTT. Translating it yields CASSLDPGQARNSPLHF. This rearrangement joins TRBV11-2 to TRBJ1-6, with TRBD1 matching over 7 bases. The CDR3 totals 17 residues. The germline CDR1 and CDR2 sequences are SGHAT and FQNNGV. V shed 0 bases, J shed 6 bases, and the junction held 8 bases outside the gene matches.

The V call is TRBV13, the J call TRBJ2-7; 11 bases align to TRBD2. Per germline, CDR1 PRHDT and CDR2 FYEKMQ (reference sequence). The CDR3 is 19 amino acids. J was trimmed by 2 bases and V by 2 bases; bases with no gene match: 14. For the CDR3, the DNA is TGTGCCAGCAGCTTAATCTTCGGGACTAGCGGTCTGGGGGCCTACGAGCAGTACTTC. Its protein product is CASSLIFGTSGLGAYEQYF.

This clone was found once. The chain links TRBV9 to TRBJ2-7; 8 nucleotides line up with TRBD1. Germline V gives CDR1 SGDLS, CDR2 YYNGEE. CDR3 size: 13 residues. J was trimmed by 5 bases and V by 1 base; bases with no gene match: 2. The CDR3 region has the DNA TGTGCCAGCAGCGTACAGGGGGCTGACGAGCAGTACTTC. This gives the protein CASSVQGADEQYF.

This clone was observed a single time. The J gene is TRBJ1-2, the V gene TRBV27; a weak D match, TRBD1 (5 bases). V shed 3 bases and J shed 7 bases, with 12 bases lying between them. The CDR3 is 13 amino acids. In germline, CDR1 is MNHEY, CDR2 SMNVEV (reference sequence). CDR3 coding DNA: TGTGCCAGCAGTTTCCAGGGAACAGCTGGCTACACCTTC. It encodes CASSFQGTAGYTF.

CDR3 sequence: CAWSVQRGTDTQYF. CDR3 DNA sequence: TGTGCCTGGAGTGTTCAGAGGGGGACAGATACGCAGTATTTT. The chain couples TRBV30 to TRBJ2-3; weak D call: TRBD1 (6 bases). The CDR3 is 14 residues long. V was shortened by 0 bases and J by 3 bases, with 10 bases between the two germline ends. Germline CDR1 reads GTSNPN; CDR2 reads SVGIG (reference sequence).

This chain connects TRBV5-8 to TRBJ2-2; the match to TRBD1 covers 7 bases. Per the germline V gene, CDR1 is SGHTS and CDR2 is YDEGEE. This CDR3 spans 15 amino acids. The V gene end was trimmed by 4 bases and the J gene end by 2 bases; junction bases not matched to a gene: 5. The CDR3 loop reads CASSLDRRNTGELFF. In DNA form, the CDR3 reads TGTGCCAGCAGCCTGGACAGGAGAAACACCGGGGAGCTGTTTTTT. Based on the CDR3 plus reference TRBV5-8 and TRBJ2-2, the full variable domain is EAGVTQSPTHLIKTRGQQATLRCSPISGHTSVYWYQQALGLGLQFLLWYDEGEERNRGNFPPRFSGRQFPNYSSELNVNALELEDSALYLCASSLDRRNTGELFFGEGSRLTVL.

For the CDR3, the DNA is TGTGCCAGCAGCCCCCTGGGACTTTTTTCACGCACAGATACGCAGTATTTT. It specifies CASSPLGLFSRTDTQYF. The chain is built from TRBV9 and TRBJ2-3, with D possibly TRBD2 on 6 matching bases. Germline values: CDR1 SGDLS, CDR2 YYNGEE. The CDR3 runs 17 residues. V lost 4 bases and J 1 base, leaving 19 bases between the germline ends.

This chain links TRBV19 with TRBJ2-7; possibly TRBD2 for D (6 bases). Germline V gene data show CDR1 as LNHDA and CDR2 as SQIVND (reference sequence). The CDR3 covers 15 residues. V shed 3 bases and J shed 0 bases, with 12 bases lying between them. Here the CDR3 reads CASSIQEGSSYEQYF. DNA of the CDR3: TGTGCCAGTAGTATTCAGGAGGGAAGCTCCTACGAGCAGTACTTC.

The chain employs TRBV2 and TRBJ2-3; D gene unclear. Germline CDR1 is SNHLY and CDR2 is FYNNEI. Trimming took off 1 base at V and 8 bases at J, with 7 bases between the two ends. This CDR3 region has 12 residues. The CDR3 here is CASSEGAGTQYF. The CDR3 nucleotides read TGTGCCAGCAGTGAAGGCGCAGGTACGCAGTATTTT.

CDR3: CAWSVGGGEPQHF. In DNA, the CDR3 is TGTGCCTGGAGTGTAGGGGGCGGGGAACCCCAGCATTTT. V and J are TRBV30 and TRBJ1-5; 7 positions match TRBD1. Germline trimming cut 0 bases from V and 10 bases from J; bases unmatched to any gene: 6. The CDR3 is 13 residues long. Germline V gene sequence: CDR1 GTSNPN, CDR2 SVGIG (reference sequence).

The chain combines TRBV12-3 or TRBV12-4 with TRBJ2-7; possibly TRBD1 for D (5 bases). Trimming removed 1 base from V and 6 bases from J, with 7 bases in between. The CDR3 totals 12 residues. The CDR3 protein is CASSLGTREQYF. In nucleotides, the CDR3 is TGTGCCAGCAGTTTAGGGACACGCGAGCAGTACTTC.

The gene calls are TRBV28 and TRBJ2-1; 8 bases line up with TRBD2. Germline lookup yields CDR1 MDHEN and CDR2 SYDVKM. Trimming at V came to 3 bases and at J to 1 base, leaving 14 bases not matched to a gene. The CDR3 has 19 amino acids. CDR3 bases: TGTGCCAGCAGTTTCCAACTAGCGGTTTCCCCTCCGTCCTACAATGAGCAGTTCTTC. Amino acids: CASSFQLAVSPPSYNEQFF.

V and J are TRBV19 and TRBJ2-2; a possible D gene is TRBD2 (5 bases). V was cut by 7 bases and J by 4 bases, with 25 bases left in between. The CDR3 contains 18 residues. Germline loops: CDR1 LNHDA, CDR2 SQIVND (reference sequence). CDR3 sequence: CASTLPDGRGMGTGELFF. In nucleotides, the CDR3 is TGTGCCAGTACCCTCCCTGATGGTCGAGGGATGGGCACCGGGGAGCTGTTTTTT.

This rearrangement joins TRBV6-6 to TRBJ2-5; 10 bases agree with TRBD1. After removal of 6 bases from V and 3 bases from J, the junction contained 4 bases not matched to a gene. The CDR3 runs to 14 residues. Germline V gene lookup returns CDR1 MNHNY and CDR2 SVGAGI (reference sequence). Here the CDR3 reads CASRDRGGEETQYF. In nucleotides, the CDR3 is TGTGCCAGCAGGGACAGGGGGGGGGAAGAGACCCAGTACTTC.

This chain links TRBV7-2 with TRBJ1-2; a weak D match, TRBD1 (5 bases). The CDR3 extends over 15 amino acids. Germline values: CDR1 SGHTA, CDR2 FQGNSA. V shed 5 bases and J shed 0 bases, with 13 bases lying between them. CDR3 sequence: CASSPRANTNYGYTF. Here the CDR3 DNA reads TGTGCCAGCAGCCCCAGGGCGAATACTAACTATGGCTACACCTTC.

This chain connects TRBV28 to TRBJ1-1; possible D gene TRBD1, 5 bases. The V end was cut by 10 bases, the J end by 1 base, with 22 bases between. Germline V gives CDR1 MDHEN, CDR2 SYDVKM. This CDR3 is 16 amino acids long. The CDR3: CATHMSLGRANTEAFF. The CDR3 bases are TGTGCCACCCATATGAGCCTCGGCAGGGCGAACACTGAAGCTTTCTTT.

The chain carries TRBV5-1 and TRBJ2-2; the D gene is possibly TRBD1 (6 bases). Germline V CDR1 and CDR2: SGHRS, YFSETQ. The V gene lost 5 bases and the J gene lost 0 bases, with 14 bases spanning the gap. This CDR3 comprises 16 residues. CDR3 nucleotides: TGCGCCAGCAGTGGTGGACAGCTCACGAACACCGGGGAGCTGTTTTTT. Residues: CASSGGQLTNTGELFF.

The genes are TRBV19 and TRBJ1-5; 9 bases agree with TRBD1. After removal of 3 bases from V and 7 bases from J, the junction contained 7 bases not matched to a gene. CDR3 length: 15 residues. In germline, CDR1 is LNHDA, CDR2 SQIVND (reference sequence). The CDR3 DNA follows: TGTGCCAGTAGTATGAGGACAGGGGTAGAGCAGCCCCAGCATTTT. Encoded protein: CASSMRTGVEQPQHF.

The chain joins TRBV2 to TRBJ1-5, with 7 positions matching TRBD1. This CDR3 is 13 amino acids long. The V and J ends lost 6 bases and 5 bases, in that order; junction bases with no gene match: 4. The germline V gene encodes CDR1 SNHLY and CDR2 FYNNEI. CDR3 sequence (DNA): TGTGCCAGCAGCCGACAGGGCTATCAGCCCCAGCATTTT. Translating it yields CASSRQGYQPQHF.

The chain combines TRBV28 with TRBJ1-2; tentative D call: TRBD1 (6 bases). V lost 6 bases and J 5 bases, leaving 19 bases between the germline ends. The CDR3 consists of 15 residues. Germline V gene sequence: CDR1 MDHEN, CDR2 SYDVKM. CDR3 bases: TGTGCCAGCAGGATAGGACAGTCCGATGTTTATGGCTACACCTTC. This codes for CASRIGQSDVYGYTF.

The chain uses TRBV7-9 and TRBJ1-1, with TRBD1 as a possible D gene (5 bases). The CDR3 extends over 13 amino acids. Germline CDR1 reads SEHNR; CDR2 reads FQNEAQ (reference sequence). With 7 bases removed from V and 5 bases from J, the gap between germline ends came to 14 bases. Here the CDR3 DNA reads TGTGCCAGCATCCGGCGTGGGGGGACTGAAGCTTTCTTT. Translation: CASIRRGGTEAFF.

The chain has TRBV20-1 and TRBJ2-3, with D possibly TRBD2 on 5 matching bases. The CDR3 consists of 11 residues. Between the trimmed V and J ends, which lost 3 bases and 6 bases, there was a span of 7 bases. Per germline, CDR1 DFQATT and CDR2 SNEGSKA (reference sequence). The CDR3 sequence: CSASGDDTQYF. Written as DNA, the CDR3 is TGCAGTGCTAGCGGGGATGATACGCAGTATTTT.

The V gene is TRBV28, the J gene TRBJ1-5; no definite D call. Trimming cost V 7 bases and J 6 bases, with 22 bases left between them. Germline V gene data show CDR1 as MDHEN and CDR2 as SYDVKM. The CDR3 totals 16 residues. The CDR3 reads CASTPNQGGLSQPQHF. In DNA form, the CDR3 reads TGTGCCAGCACTCCGAACCAAGGCGGGTTAAGTCAGCCCCAGCATTTT.

The chain combines TRBV4-1 with TRBJ2-3, with 8 bases aligning to TRBD1. Germline V lookup: CDR1 MGHRA, CDR2 YSYEKL. The CDR3 consists of 16 residues. The trim removed 4 bases at V and 2 bases at J, leaving 8 bases unmatched. The CDR3 reads CASSLTGQGSTDTQYF. CDR3 bases: TGCGCCAGCAGCCTTACCGGACAGGGCTCCACAGATACGCAGTATTTT.

The CDR3 sequence is CASSPRAGGIAATNEKLFF. CDR3 sequence (DNA): TGTGCCAGCAGCCCCAGGGCAGGGGGCATCGCGGCAACTAATGAAAAACTGTTTTTT. The chain employs TRBV11-2 and TRBJ1-4, with 8 positions matching TRBD1. Trimming took 5 bases from V and 0 from J; bases not matched to a gene: 14. There are 19 residues in the CDR3. Germline V lookup: CDR1 SGHAT, CDR2 FQNNGV.